Included here is one T cell receptor (beta chain) sequence, with context. This sample stems from a study of PD-L1 blockade in urothelial cancer. On the study more broadly: At 3 weeks (second dose) and 6 weeks after starting treatment, blood was analyzed. Reported median T cell count for blood samples was some 140,000.

In each PCR, synthetic TCR analog templates were spiked in. Sequencing used immunoSEQ multiplex PCR; TCRdb keeps in-frame clones, though not all of them. The table shows about 43,000 clones, with about 88% occurring only once. The CDR3 sequence is 15 residues long. CDR1 and CDR2 (germline): SGHNT, YYREEE (reference sequence). After removal of 0 bases from V and 7 bases from J, the junction contained 5 bases not matched to a gene. This clonotype originated in a woman in her fifties or sixties with urothelial cancer. The chain joins TRBV5-4 to TRBJ2-1, with TRBD2 matching over 9 bases. The material sequenced was PBMCs, taken around atezolizumab (anti-PD-L1) treatment. Here the CDR3 DNA reads TGTGCCAGCAGCTTGGAGGCGGGGGGGCAGAATGAGCAGTTCTTC. The encoded protein is CASSLEAGGQNEQFF.